Here is one TCR beta chain with its context. The data were taken from a study of technical replicates of blood from a few donors. This table comes from immunoSEQ multiplex PCR, and its TCRdb copy is limited to in-frame clones, with some not included. The sample contains over 65,000 clones, around 97% of which appear only once. Germline loops: CDR1 MNHNY, CDR2 SVGAGI (reference sequence). The CDR3 consists of 14 residues. Trimming took 2 bases from V and 6 from J; bases not matched to a gene: 4. The sequenced sample consisted of T cells isolated from PBMCs. This clonotype was obtained from a human donor in good health. The V and J genes are TRBV6-6 and TRBJ2-7; 10 bases are shared with TRBD2. The CDR3 is CASSYGSGRSEQYF. The CDR3 DNA follows: TGTGCCAGCAGTTACGGTAGCGGGAGGTCCGAGCAGTACTTC.